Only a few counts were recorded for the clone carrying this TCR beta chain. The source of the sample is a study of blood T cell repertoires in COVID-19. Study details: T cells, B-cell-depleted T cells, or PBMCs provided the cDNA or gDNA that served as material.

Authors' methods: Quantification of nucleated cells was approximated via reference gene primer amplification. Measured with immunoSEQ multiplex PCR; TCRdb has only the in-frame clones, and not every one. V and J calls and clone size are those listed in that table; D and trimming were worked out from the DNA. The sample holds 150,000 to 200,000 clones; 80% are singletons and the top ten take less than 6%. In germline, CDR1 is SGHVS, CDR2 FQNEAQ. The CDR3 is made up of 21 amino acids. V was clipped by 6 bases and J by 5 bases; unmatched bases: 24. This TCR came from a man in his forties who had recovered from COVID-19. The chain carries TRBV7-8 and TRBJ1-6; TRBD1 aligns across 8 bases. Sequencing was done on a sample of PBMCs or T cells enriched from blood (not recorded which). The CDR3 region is CASRELRFDVETGANNSPLHF. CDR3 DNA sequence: TGTGCCAGCAGGGAGCTTAGGTTTGATGTGGAGACAGGGGCGAATAATTCACCCCTCCACTTT.